This entry concerns a single T cell receptor beta chain. The CDR3 loop spans 13 amino acids. J gave up 3 bases and V 8 bases, and 5 bases lay outside the gene matches. The germline V gene has CDR1 LNHDA and CDR2 SQIVND (reference sequence). The data were obtained in a study of graft-versus-host responses after intestinal transplantation. Repertoires were generated with immunoSEQ multiplex PCR, while TCRdb's copy carries only in-frame clones and drops some. The repertoire holds 65,000 to 85,000 clones, with more than 90% as singletons. The chain uses TRBV19 and TRBJ2-7; 9 positions match TRBD1. This clonotype was sampled from a human patient who received an intestinal transplant, so some T cells may come from the graft donor. The sample here was bone marrow, taken approximately 100 weeks after intestinal transplantation. The CDR3 bases are TGTGCCAGTGGGGGACAGGGACACTACGAGCAGTACTTC. Translating it yields CASGGQGHYEQYF.